The following is a T cell receptor (beta chain) sequence with its context. The data were taken from a study of control samples from healthy donors and cancer patients. Assay used: immunoSEQ multiplex PCR; TCRdb lists only in-frame clones, some missing. The sample comprises 100,000 to 150,000 clones, roughly 87% of which are singletons, and around 1.8% rests with the top ten. The CDR3 has 13 amino acids. V was cut by 3 bases and J by 5 bases, with 10 bases left in between. The V gene's germline CDR1 is LNHDA and CDR2 SQIVND (reference sequence). Sequences were obtained from blood. The origin of this receptor is a man aged 18 to 30 in good health. This chain links TRBV19 with TRBJ2-5; D gene uncertain. The CDR3 DNA is TGTGCCAGTAGTATCGTCCCGGAGGAGACCCAGTACTTC. Translating gives CASSIVPEETQYF.